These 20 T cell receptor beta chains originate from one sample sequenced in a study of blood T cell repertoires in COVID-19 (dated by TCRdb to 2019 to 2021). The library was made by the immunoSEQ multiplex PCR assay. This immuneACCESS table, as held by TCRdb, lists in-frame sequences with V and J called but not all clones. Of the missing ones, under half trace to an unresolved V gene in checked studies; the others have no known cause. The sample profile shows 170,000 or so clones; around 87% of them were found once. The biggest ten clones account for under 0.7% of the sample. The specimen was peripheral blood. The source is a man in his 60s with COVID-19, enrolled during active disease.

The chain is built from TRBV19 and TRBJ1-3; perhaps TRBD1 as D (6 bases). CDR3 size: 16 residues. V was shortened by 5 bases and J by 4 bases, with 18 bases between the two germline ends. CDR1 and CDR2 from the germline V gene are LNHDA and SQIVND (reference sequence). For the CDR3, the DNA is TGTGCCAGTAGTCCCCAAAGCGGGGGGCCAGGAAACACCATATATTTT. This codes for CASSPQSGGPGNTIYF.

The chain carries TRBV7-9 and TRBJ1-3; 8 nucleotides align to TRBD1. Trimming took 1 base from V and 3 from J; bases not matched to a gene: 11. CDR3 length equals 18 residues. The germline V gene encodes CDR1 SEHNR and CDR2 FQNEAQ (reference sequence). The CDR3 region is CASSLGQGARGYGNTIYF. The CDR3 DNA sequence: TGTGCCAGCAGCTTAGGTCAGGGGGCTCGAGGGTATGGAAACACCATATATTTT.

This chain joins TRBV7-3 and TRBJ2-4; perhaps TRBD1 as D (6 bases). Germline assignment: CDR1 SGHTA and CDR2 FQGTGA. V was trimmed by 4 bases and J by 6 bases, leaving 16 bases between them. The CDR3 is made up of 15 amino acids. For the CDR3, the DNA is TGTGCCAGCAGCTACCTACAGGGTGTTGGAAACATTCAGTACTTC. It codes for CASSYLQGVGNIQYF.

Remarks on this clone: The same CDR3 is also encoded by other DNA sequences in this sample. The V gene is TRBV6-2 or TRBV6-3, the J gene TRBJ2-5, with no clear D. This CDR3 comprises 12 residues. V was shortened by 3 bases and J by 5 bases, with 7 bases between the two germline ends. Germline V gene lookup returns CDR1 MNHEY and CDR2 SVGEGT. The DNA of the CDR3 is TGTGCCAGCAGTTATGGGCAGGAGACCCAGTACTTC. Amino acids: CASSYGQETQYF.

CDR3 region: CASSRVPGLADTQYF. CDR3 nucleotides: TGTGCCAGCAGTCGCGTCCCGGGACTTGCAGATACGCAGTATTTT. The chain employs TRBV2 and TRBJ2-3; D is perhaps TRBD2 (6 bases). Germline V gene sequence: CDR1 SNHLY, CDR2 FYNNEI. V lost 5 bases and J 4 bases, leaving 16 bases between the germline ends. CDR3 length: 15 amino acids.

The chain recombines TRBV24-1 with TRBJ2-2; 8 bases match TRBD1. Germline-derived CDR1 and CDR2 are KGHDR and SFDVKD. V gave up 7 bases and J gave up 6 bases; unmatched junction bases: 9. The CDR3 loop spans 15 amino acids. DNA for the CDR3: TGTGCCACCAGCGGACAGGGTGAGTCAGCCGGGGAGCTGTTTTTT. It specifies CATSGQGESAGELFF.

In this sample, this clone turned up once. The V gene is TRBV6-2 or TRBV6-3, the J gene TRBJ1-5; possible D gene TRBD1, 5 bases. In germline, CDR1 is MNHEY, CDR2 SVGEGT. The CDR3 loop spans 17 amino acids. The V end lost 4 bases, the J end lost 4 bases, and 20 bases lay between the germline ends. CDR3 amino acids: CASSLSTTGVGNQPQHF. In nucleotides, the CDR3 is TGTGCCAGCAGTTTATCAACCACGGGGGTGGGTAATCAGCCCCAGCATTTT.

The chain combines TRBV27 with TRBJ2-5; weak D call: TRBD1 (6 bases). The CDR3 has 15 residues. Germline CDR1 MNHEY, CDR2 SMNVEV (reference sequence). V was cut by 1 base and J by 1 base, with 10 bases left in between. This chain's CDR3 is CASSLLQGPQETQYF. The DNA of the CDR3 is TGTGCCAGCAGTTTATTACAGGGCCCCCAAGAGACCCAGTACTTC.

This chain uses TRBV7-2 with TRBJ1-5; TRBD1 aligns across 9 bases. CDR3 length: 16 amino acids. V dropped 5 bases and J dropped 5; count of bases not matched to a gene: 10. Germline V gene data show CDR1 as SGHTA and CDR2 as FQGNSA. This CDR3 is CASSKRSGTGYQPQHF. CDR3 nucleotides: TGTGCCAGCAGCAAGCGTTCAGGGACAGGGTATCAGCCCCAGCATTTT.

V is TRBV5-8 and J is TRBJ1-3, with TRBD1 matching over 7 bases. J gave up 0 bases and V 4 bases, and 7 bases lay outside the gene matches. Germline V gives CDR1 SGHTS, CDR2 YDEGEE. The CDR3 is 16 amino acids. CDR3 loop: CASSPRWTGSGNTIYF. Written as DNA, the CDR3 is TGTGCCAGCAGCCCCAGATGGACAGGCTCTGGAAACACCATATATTTT.

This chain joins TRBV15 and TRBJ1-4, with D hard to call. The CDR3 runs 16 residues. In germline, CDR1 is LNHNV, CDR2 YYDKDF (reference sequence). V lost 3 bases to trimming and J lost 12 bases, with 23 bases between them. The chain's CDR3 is CATSRYGRAVNDELFF. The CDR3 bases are TGTGCCACCAGCAGGTACGGGAGGGCCGTTAATGACGAACTGTTTTTT.

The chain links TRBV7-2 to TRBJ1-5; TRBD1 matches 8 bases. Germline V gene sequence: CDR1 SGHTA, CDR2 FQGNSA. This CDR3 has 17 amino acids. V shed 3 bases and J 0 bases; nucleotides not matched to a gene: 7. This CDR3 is CASSFQGARYSNQPQHF. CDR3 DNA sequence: TGTGCCAGCAGCTTTCAGGGGGCGAGATATAGCAATCAGCCCCAGCATTTT.

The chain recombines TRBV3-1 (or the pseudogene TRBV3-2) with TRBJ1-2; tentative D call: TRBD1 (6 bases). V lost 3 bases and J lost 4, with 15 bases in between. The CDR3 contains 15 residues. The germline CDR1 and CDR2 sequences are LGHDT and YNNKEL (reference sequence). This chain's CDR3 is CASSQGYQGSYGYTF. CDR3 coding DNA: TGTGCCAGCAGCCAGGGTTATCAGGGGAGCTATGGCTACACCTTC.

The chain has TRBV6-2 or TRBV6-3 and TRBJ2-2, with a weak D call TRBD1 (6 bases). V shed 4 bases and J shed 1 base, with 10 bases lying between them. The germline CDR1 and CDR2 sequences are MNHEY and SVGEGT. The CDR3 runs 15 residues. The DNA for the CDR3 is TGTGCCAGCAGTTCCGGGACACGGAACACCGGGGAGCTGTTTTTT. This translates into CASSSGTRNTGELFF.

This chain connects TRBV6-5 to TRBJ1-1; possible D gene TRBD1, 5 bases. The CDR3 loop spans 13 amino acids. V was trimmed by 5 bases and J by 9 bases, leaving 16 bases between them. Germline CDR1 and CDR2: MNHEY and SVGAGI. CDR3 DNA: TGTGCCAGCAGTAGCTCAGACAGCCCGAAAGCTTTCTTT. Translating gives CASSSSDSPKAFF.

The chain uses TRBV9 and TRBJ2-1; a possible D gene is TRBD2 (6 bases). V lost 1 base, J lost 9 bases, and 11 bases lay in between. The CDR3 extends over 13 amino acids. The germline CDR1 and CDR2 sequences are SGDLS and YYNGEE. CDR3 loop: CASSVTSWGEQFF. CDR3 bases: TGTGCCAGCAGCGTAACTAGCTGGGGTGAGCAGTTCTTC.

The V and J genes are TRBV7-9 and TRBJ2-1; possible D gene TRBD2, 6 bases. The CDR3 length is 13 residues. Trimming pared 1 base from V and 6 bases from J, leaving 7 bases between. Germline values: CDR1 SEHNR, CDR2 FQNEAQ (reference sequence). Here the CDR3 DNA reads TGTGCCAGCAGCTTAGAACTAGCCAATGAGCAGTTCTTC. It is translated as CASSLELANEQFF.

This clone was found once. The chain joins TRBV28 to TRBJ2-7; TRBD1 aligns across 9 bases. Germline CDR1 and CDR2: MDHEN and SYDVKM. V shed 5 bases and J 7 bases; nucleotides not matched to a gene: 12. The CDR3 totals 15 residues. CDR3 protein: CASSPHSGQGWEQYF. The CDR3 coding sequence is TGTGCCAGCAGTCCTCACTCGGGACAGGGTTGGGAGCAGTACTTC.

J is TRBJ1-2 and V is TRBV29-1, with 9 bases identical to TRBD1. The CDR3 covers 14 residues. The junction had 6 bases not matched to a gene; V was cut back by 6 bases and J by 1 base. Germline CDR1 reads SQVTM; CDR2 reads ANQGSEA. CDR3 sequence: CSVGWTGDNYGYTF. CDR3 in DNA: TGCAGCGTCGGATGGACAGGGGATAACTATGGCTACACCTTC.

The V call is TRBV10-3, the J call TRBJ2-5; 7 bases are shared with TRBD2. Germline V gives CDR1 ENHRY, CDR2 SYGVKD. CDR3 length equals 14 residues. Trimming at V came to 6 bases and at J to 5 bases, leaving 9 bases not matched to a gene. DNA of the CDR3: TGTGCCATCAGCAGGGCGGGGGAGCCGGAGACCCAGTACTTC. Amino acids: CAISRAGEPETQYF.